One sample yielded the 10 T cell receptor beta chains listed below, sequenced in a study of T-cell reconstitution after alpha-beta-depleted transplantation in children. Unique molecular identifiers were built into the TCRbeta library. TCRdb re-derived calls from the PCR reads in MiXCR, one entry per CDR3 protein. Found here are roughly 500,000 distinct CDR3 sequences, approximately 29% of them singletons; the top ten hold less than 2.5%. The sample consisted of PBMCs from the stem cell graft donor, taken from the stem cell graft. These receptors all stem from a human donor who donated a stem cell graft to a child with aplastic anemia.

This clonotype has a handful of counts. V is TRBV6-2 or TRBV6-3 and J is TRBJ2-7; TRBD1 matches at 10 bases. There are 12 residues in the CDR3. The germline CDR1 and CDR2 sequences are MNHEY and SVGEGT. After removal of 6 bases from V and 7 bases from J, the junction contained 3 bases not matched to a gene. The CDR3 spells CASSWDRGEQYV. The CDR3 bases are TGTGCCAGCAGCTGGGACAGGGGTGAGCAGTACGTC.

This clonotype was picked up a small number of times. This chain uses TRBV12-2 with TRBJ2-7; TRBD1 is the table's D call and was not checked against the DNA. TRBV12-2 is labeled a pseudogene. The CDR3 consists of 16 residues. CDR3 sequence reads: CASRSTRQGRHYEQYF. In DNA form, the CDR3 reads TGTGCAAGTCGCTCGACCCGCCAGGGGCGGCACTACGAGCAGTACTTC.

The V gene is TRBV6-5, the J gene TRBJ2-3; D possibly corresponds to TRBD2 (6 bases). The CDR3 is 15 amino acids. V lost 4 bases, J lost 3 bases, and 14 bases lay in between. From germline, CDR1 is MNHEY and CDR2 SVGAGI. CDR3 region: CASSLNGGTTDTQYF. As DNA, the CDR3 is TGTGCCAGCAGTTTGAACGGGGGAACTACAGATACGCAGTATTTT.

V and J are TRBV6-2 or TRBV6-3 and TRBJ1-1, with D possibly TRBD1 on 5 matching bases. The V and J ends lost 3 bases and 6 bases respectively, with 14 bases between them. Germline CDR1 is MNHEY and CDR2 is SVGEGT. CDR3 length: 14 amino acids. CDR3 sequence (DNA): TGTGCCAGCAGTTATTGGGGCGCAGGGCCTGAAGCTTTCTTT. This translates into CASSYWGAGPEAFF.

This clonotype was detected a few times. This chain connects TRBV12-3 or TRBV12-4 to TRBJ1-6, with 8 positions matching TRBD1. The J segment lost 7 bases and the V segment lost 6 bases, leaving 11 bases of the junction unmatched. The CDR3 has 16 amino acids. CDR3 loop: CASSLRTGSRNSPLHF. CDR3 coding DNA: TGTGCCAGCAGCCTCCGGACAGGGTCGAGGAATTCACCCCTCCACTTT.

V usage is TRBV20-1 and J usage is TRBJ1-3; D ambiguous. Trimming took 0 bases from V and 2 from J, leaving 8 bases between them. CDR1 and CDR2 from the germline V gene are DFQATT and SNEGSKA (reference sequence). This CDR3 has 14 residues. As DNA, the CDR3 is TGCAGTGCTAGAGATCCGGCAGCTGGAAACACCATATATTTT. This sequence encodes CSARDPAAGNTIYF.

This clonotype was found a few times. This chain joins TRBV25-1 and TRBJ2-1, with TRBD2 matching 11 bases. In germline, CDR1 is MGHDK, CDR2 SYGVNS. There are 16 residues in the CDR3. The trim removed 3 bases at V and 4 bases at J, leaving 5 bases unmatched. CDR3 nucleotides: TGTGCCAGCAGTGAGCTCACTAGCGGGGGATACAATGAGCAGTTCTTC. Amino acids: CASSELTSGGYNEQFF. Variable domain in full (rest from reference TRBV25-1 and TRBJ2-1): EADIYQTPRYLVIGTGKKITLECSQTMGHDKMYWYQQDPGMELHLIHYSYGVNSTEKGDLSSESTVSRIRTEHFPLTLESARPSHTSQYLCASSELTSGGYNEQFFGPGTRLTVL.

This clonotype came up a few times. The rearrangement joins TRBV15 to TRBJ1-1; TRBD1 is a possible D gene (5 bases). This CDR3 region has 13 residues. Germline V lookup: CDR1 LNHNV, CDR2 YYDKDF (reference sequence). V lost 0 bases to trimming and J lost 3 bases, with 5 bases between them. Here the CDR3 reads CATSREGDTEAFF. The CDR3, as DNA: TGTGCCACCAGCAGAGAGGGGGACACTGAAGCTTTCTTT.

The chain recombines TRBV6-1 with TRBJ2-3; 9 bases line up with TRBD1. V lost 7 bases and J lost 5; bases outside the gene matches: 4. Looked up from germline, CDR1 is MNHNS and CDR2 is SASEGT. This CDR3 has 13 residues. In DNA, the CDR3 is TGTGCCAGCACCGGGACAGGGTTAGATACGCAGTATTTT. Amino acid sequence: CASTGTGLDTQYF.

A single count supports this clonotype. This chain connects TRBV7-9 to TRBJ2-3; D remains ambiguous. With 1 base removed from V and 2 bases from J, the gap between germline ends came to 7 bases. CDR1 is SEHNR, CDR2 FQNEAQ, per germline (reference sequence). The CDR3 covers 14 residues. This CDR3 is CASSLGYLTDTQYF. The CDR3 coding sequence is TGTGCCAGCAGCTTAGGGTATCTCACAGATACGCAGTATTTT.